The next 16 T cell receptor beta chains were all read from a single sample in a study of OX40 agonist ivuxolimab in advanced cancers. Measured with immunoSEQ multiplex PCR; TCRdb has only the in-frame clones, and not every one. The sample records 20,000 or so clones, nearly 85% being singletons. Sequencing was performed on CD4+ or CD8+ T cells sorted from blood, taken in a trial of the OX40 agonist ivuxolimab. Source of these receptors: an adult with an advanced solid tumor such as melanoma, head and neck, liver or kidney cancer.

The genes are TRBV4-1 and TRBJ1-1; D gene ambiguous. Germline CDR1 MGHRA, CDR2 YSYEKL. The CDR3 totals 16 residues. With 0 bases removed from V and 1 base from J, the gap between germline ends came to 12 bases. The CDR3 DNA is TGCGCCAGCAGCCAAGATCGTCGGGGTGCGAACACTGAAGCTTTCTTT. It is translated as CASSQDRRGANTEAFF.

The chain joins TRBV2 to TRBJ2-6; tentatively, D is TRBD1 (6 bases). The CDR3 has 15 amino acids. CDR1 and CDR2 from the germline V gene are SNHLY and FYNNEI. With 6 bases removed from V and 4 bases from J, the gap between germline ends came to 13 bases. CDR3 DNA sequence: TGTGCCAGCAGGGTCCAGGGGATCGGGGCCAACGTCCTGACTTTC. It encodes CASRVQGIGANVLTF.

The genes are TRBV4-1 and TRBJ1-3; weak D call: TRBD1 (5 bases). Trimming pared 3 bases from V and 4 bases from J, leaving 16 bases between. The CDR3 covers 16 residues. CDR1 and CDR2 from the germline V gene are MGHRA and YSYEKL. The CDR3 protein is CASSHPGPHGGNTIYF. DNA of the CDR3: TGCGCCAGCAGCCATCCAGGGCCCCATGGGGGAAACACCATATATTTT.

The chain uses TRBV5-1 and TRBJ2-2; D may be TRBD1 (6 bases). The ends were cut back, 0 bases at V and 0 bases at J, with 6 bases in the middle. Germline V CDR1 and CDR2: SGHRS, YFSETQ. CDR3 size: 15 residues. CDR3 sequence: CASSLGTANTGELFF. CDR3 bases: TGCGCCAGCAGCTTGGGGACAGCGAACACCGGGGAGCTGTTTTTT.

This rearrangement joins TRBV5-1 to TRBJ2-2; possibly TRBD1 for D (5 bases). Germline loops: CDR1 SGHRS, CDR2 YFSETQ. V lost 3 bases to trimming and J lost 1 base, with 10 bases between them. The CDR3 totals 15 residues. The CDR3 nucleotides are TGCGCCAGCAGCTCCCCCCAGGGGAACACCGGGGAGCTGTTTTTT. The encoded protein is CASSSPQGNTGELFF. Supplemented by reference TRBV5-1 and TRBJ2-2, the full variable domain reads KAGVTQTPRYLIKTRGQQVTLSCSPISGHRSVSWYQQTPGQGLQFLFEYFSETQRNKGNFPGRFSGRQFSNSRSEMNVSTLELGDSALYLCASSSPQGNTGELFFGEGSRLTVL.

The genes are TRBV11-2 and TRBJ2-7; 11 bases are shared with TRBD1. The CDR3 runs 13 residues. V lost 6 bases, J lost 10 bases, and 8 bases stayed unmatched. Germline CDR1 reads SGHAT; CDR2 reads FQNNGV. CDR3 nucleotide sequence: TGTGCCAGCAGATCCACCGGGACAGGGGGTCAGTACTTC. This codes for CASRSTGTGGQYF. The whole variable domain, filled in from reference TRBV11-2 and TRBJ2-7, reads EAGVAQSPRYKIIEKRQSVAFWCNPISGHATLYWYQQILGQGPKLLIQFQNNGVVDDSQLPKDRFSAERLKGVDSTLKIQPAKLEDSAVYLCASRSTGTGGQYFGPGTRLTVT.

The J gene is TRBJ1-5, the V gene TRBV6-5; D might be TRBD1 (5 bases). V was cut by 5 bases and J by 4 bases, with 12 bases left in between. The CDR3 extends over 14 amino acids. Per the germline V gene, CDR1 is MNHEY and CDR2 is SVGAGI. CDR3: CASSDQGGNQPQHF. The CDR3 DNA reads TGTGCCAGCAGTGACCAGGGAGGGAATCAGCCCCAGCATTTT.

The gene calls are TRBV7-9 and TRBJ1-1; tentatively, D is TRBD1 (5 bases). This CDR3 has 17 residues. V was cut by 6 bases and J by 8 bases, with 28 bases left in between. Germline loops: CDR1 SEHNR, CDR2 FQNEAQ (reference sequence). CDR3 sequence reads: CASSLSTGGEFFREAFF. The CDR3 DNA reads TGTGCCAGCAGTCTTAGCACCGGGGGAGAATTTTTCCGAGAAGCTTTCTTT.

The chain couples TRBV5-1 to TRBJ2-3; D is perhaps TRBD2 (5 bases). The CDR3 covers 15 residues. Germline CDR1 reads SGHRS; CDR2 reads YFSETQ. With 0 bases removed from V and 0 bases from J, the gap between germline ends came to 8 bases. CDR3 loop: CASSLVGSSTDTQYF. The CDR3 bases are TGCGCCAGCAGCTTGGTAGGGAGTAGCACAGATACGCAGTATTTT.

This clone was recorded a few times. V usage is TRBV14 and J usage is TRBJ1-6, with D unclear. CDR3 length equals 14 residues. CDR1 is SGHDN, CDR2 FVKESK, per germline. Trimming stripped 1 base from V and 1 base from J, with 2 bases between. CDR3 sequence: CASSQGSYNSPLHF. In DNA form, the CDR3 reads TGTGCCAGCAGCCAAGGATCCTATAATTCACCCCTCCACTTT.

V gene TRBV5-1 combines with J gene TRBJ2-3; D gene unclear. CDR3 size: 12 residues. The V and J ends lost 2 bases and 4 bases respectively, with 5 bases between them. In germline, CDR1 is SGHRS, CDR2 YFSETQ. The CDR3 spells CASSLTPDTQYF. In DNA, the CDR3 is TGCGCCAGCAGCTTAACACCAGATACGCAGTATTTT.

The V and J genes are TRBV15 and TRBJ1-2; tentative D call: TRBD1 (5 bases). Trimming took 1 base from V and 5 from J, leaving 11 bases between them. This CDR3 is 14 amino acids long. Per germline, CDR1 LNHNV and CDR2 YYDKDF (reference sequence). CDR3 protein: CATSRAGDPYGYTF. The DNA for the CDR3 is TGTGCCACCAGCAGAGCCGGGGACCCGTATGGCTACACCTTC.

This rearrangement joins TRBV5-1 to TRBJ2-4, with 12 nucleotides matching TRBD2. After removal of 1 base from V and 5 bases from J, the junction contained 19 bases not matched to a gene. The germline CDR1 and CDR2 sequences are SGHRS and YFSETQ. The CDR3 is made up of 21 amino acids. The CDR3 loop is CASSLTFPSPSRLAGENIQYF. CDR3 coding DNA: TGCGCCAGCAGCTTGACCTTCCCCTCCCCGAGTCGACTAGCGGGAGAAAACATTCAGTACTTC.

The chain links TRBV6-5 to TRBJ2-2; TRBD1 might be the D (5 bases). V lost 0 bases and J 1 base, leaving 6 bases between the germline ends. Germline CDR1 and CDR2: MNHEY and SVGAGI. The CDR3 consists of 15 residues. This CDR3 reads CASSYSTENTGELFF. In DNA form, the CDR3 reads TGTGCCAGCAGTTACTCGACAGAGAACACCGGGGAGCTGTTTTTT.

This rearrangement joins TRBV6-1 to TRBJ1-1; 8 bases match TRBD1. Germline trimming cut 2 bases from V and 9 bases from J; bases unmatched to any gene: 8. Germline V gene data show CDR1 as MNHNS and CDR2 as SASEGT. The CDR3 is made up of 14 amino acids. CDR3 coding DNA: TGTGCCAGCAGTGAATTGGGCGGACAGGGAAAAGCTTTCTTT. Protein: CASSELGGQGKAFF.

CDR3 bases: TGTGCCAGCAGCTTAGAGTTTAGTCAATCCCCCTACGAGCAGTACTTC. This codes for CASSLEFSQSPYEQYF. This chain uses TRBV28 with TRBJ2-7; D unresolved. The CDR3 extends over 16 amino acids. Germline CDR1 reads MDHEN; CDR2 reads SYDVKM. With 6 bases removed from V and 2 bases from J, the gap between germline ends came to 20 bases.